Below are 19 T cell receptor beta chains sequenced from a single sample in a study of T-cell reconstitution after alpha-beta-depleted transplantation in children. Using unique molecular identifiers, the investigators prepared the TCRbeta library. TCRdb ran MiXCR on the PCR reads and lists one entry per CDR3 protein. Of approximately 800,000 distinct CDR3 sequences detected, roughly 15% appear once; the ten largest clones hold roughly 4.8%. This sample comprised PBMCs, mostly from graft donor cells, obtained 360 days after TCRalphabeta/CD19-depleted stem cell transplant. These receptors all come from a male patient aged 10-17 years who had a stem cell transplant for acute lymphoblastic leukemia, so the T cells may come from the graft donor.

This clonotype has at least ten counts. This sequence joins TRBV5-1 and TRBJ2-3; 9 bases align to TRBD2. V shed 4 bases and J 1 base; nucleotides not matched to a gene: 10. Germline CDR1 is SGHRS and CDR2 is YFSETQ. The CDR3 covers 17 residues. Written as DNA, the CDR3 is TGCGCCAGCAGCCCGAACTTAGCGGGAGTGGGCACAGATACGCAGTATTTT. Encoded protein: CASSPNLAGVGTDTQYF.

This clonotype showed up just a few times. This rearrangement joins TRBV3-1 to TRBJ2-5; possibly TRBD1 for D (5 bases). The CDR3 extends over 15 amino acids. Germline assignment: CDR1 LGHDT and CDR2 YNNKEL (reference sequence). V was shortened by 1 base and J by 2 bases, with 11 bases between the two germline ends. The CDR3 DNA sequence: TGTGCCAGCAGCCAAGGGTTCAGGGCACAAGAGACCCAGTACTTC. Protein product: CASSQGFRAQETQYF.

The rearrangement joins TRBV6-1 to TRBJ2-5, with TRBD2 identical over 9 bases. V was pared by 6 bases and J by 4 bases, with 3 bases of the junction left unmatched. Germline V gene lookup returns CDR1 MNHNS and CDR2 SASEGT. This CDR3 is built from 13 residues. Written as DNA, the CDR3 is TGTGCCAGCAGGCGGGAGGGCCCAGAGACCCAGTACTTC. This gives the protein CASRREGPETQYF.

The table lists this clonotype with many counts. The chain carries TRBV5-1 and TRBJ1-3; no clear D gene. The CDR3 contains 17 residues. V was shortened by 4 bases and J by 0 bases, with 17 bases between the two germline ends. Germline V gene lookup returns CDR1 SGHRS and CDR2 YFSETQ. The CDR3 reads CASSGQGALLSGNTIYF. The CDR3 coding sequence is TGCGCCAGCAGCGGGCAAGGCGCTCTACTCTCTGGAAACACCATATATTTT.

In this sample, this clonotype turned up a few times. The V call is TRBV7-6, the J call TRBJ2-1; 8 bases align to TRBD2. J lost 2 bases, V lost 3 bases, and 6 bases had no gene match. Per germline, CDR1 SGHVS and CDR2 FNYEAQ. This CDR3 is 16 amino acids long. CDR3 sequence: CASSFRLATAYNEQFF. CDR3 sequence (DNA): TGTGCCAGCAGCTTCCGACTAGCGACCGCCTACAATGAGCAGTTCTTC.

The sample holds a few counts of this clonotype. The chain joins TRBV29-1 to TRBJ1-1; D ambiguous. Germline CDR1 SQVTM, CDR2 ANQGSEA. V lost 6 bases, J lost 0 bases, and 11 bases lay in between. This CDR3 has 13 residues. CDR3 coding DNA: TGCAGCGTCGCACCCGGTTTGAACACTGAAGCTTTCTTT. Translation gives CSVAPGLNTEAFF.

Worth noting for this clonotype: A read error may be the cause here, since a much bigger clone is one base away. V is TRBV15 and J is TRBJ1-2; unclear D gene. The CDR3 has 13 amino acids. Germline V lookup: CDR1 LNHNV, CDR2 YYDKDF (reference sequence). This CDR3 reads CATNRGVHYGYTF. The CDR3 DNA sequence: TGTGCCACCAACAGAGGTGTCCATTATGGCTACACCTTC.

The chain couples TRBV2 to TRBJ2-4; the D gene is possibly TRBD1 (6 bases). The CDR3 contains 16 residues. Germline CDR1 SNHLY, CDR2 FYNNEI. Trimming removed 4 bases from V and 0 bases from J, with 13 bases in between. CDR3: CASSVRTDLAKNIQYF. The CDR3 DNA is TGTGCCAGCAGTGTAAGGACAGACCTAGCCAAAAACATTCAGTACTTC.

This clonotype was counted a few times. The CDR3 is CATSDLWSGVEQFF. Written as DNA, the CDR3 is TGTGCCACCAGTGATTTATGGAGTGGGGTTGAGCAGTTCTTC. This rearrangement joins TRBV24-1 to TRBJ2-1, with D unclear. CDR1 KGHDR and CDR2 SFDVKD come from the germline V gene. CDR3 length equals 14 residues. Trimming shortened V by 1 base and J by 9 bases, and 12 bases separated the two germline ends.

This chain uses TRBV5-6 with TRBJ2-7; D gene uncertain. CDR3 size: 14 residues. Trimming took 3 bases from V and 2 from J, leaving 12 bases between them. The germline V gene has CDR1 SGHDT and CDR2 YYEEEE. The chain's CDR3 is CASSSYDEAYEQYF. The CDR3 coding sequence is TGTGCCAGCAGCTCTTACGACGAGGCCTACGAGCAGTACTTC.

This clonotype was seen a handful of times. CDR3 nucleotides: TGCAGTGCTAGAGTCTCAGGGCTCGCGGGGGAGACCCAGTACTTC. Translation: CSARVSGLAGETQYF. V gene TRBV20-1 combines with J gene TRBJ2-5; D is perhaps TRBD2 (6 bases). Germline V lookup: CDR1 DFQATT, CDR2 SNEGSKA (reference sequence). The CDR3 sequence is 15 residues long. Trimming removed 1 base from V and 5 bases from J, with 17 bases in between.

This chain uses TRBV6-5 with TRBJ2-2; TRBD2 agrees at 8 bases. The V segment lost 7 bases and the J segment 4 bases; nucleotides outside the gene matches: 17. The CDR3 has 18 amino acids. Germline values: CDR1 MNHEY, CDR2 SVGAGI. As DNA, the CDR3 is TGTGCCAGCACCTCAAATGCGGCTAGCGGGCGTCTCACCGGGGAGCTGTTTTTT. This translates into CASTSNAASGRLTGELFF.

This clonotype was seen only a few times. J is TRBJ2-1 and V is TRBV18; a possible D gene is TRBD2 (6 bases). Germline V gene lookup returns CDR1 KGHSH and CDR2 LQKENI. The CDR3 is made up of 17 amino acids. Between the trimmed V and J ends, which lost 4 bases and 0 bases, there was a span of 16 bases. CDR3 amino acids: CASSLLGVGSSYNEQFF. CDR3 bases: TGTGCCAGCTCACTTCTTGGTGTCGGGAGCTCCTACAATGAGCAGTTCTTC.

At least ten counts were recorded for this clonotype. The V gene is TRBV5-5, the J gene TRBJ2-3, with 10 nucleotides matching TRBD2. Trimming removed 4 bases from V and 4 bases from J; junction bases left unmatched: 6. Germline V CDR1 and CDR2: SGHKS, YYEKEE (reference sequence). The CDR3 has 15 amino acids. The CDR3 protein is CASSRAGGISDTQYF. CDR3 in DNA: TGTGCCAGCAGCCGAGCGGGGGGGATATCAGATACGCAGTATTTT. Combining the CDR3 with reference TRBV5-5 and TRBJ2-3 gives the whole variable domain DAGVTQSPTHLIKTRGQQVTLRCSPISGHKSVSWYQQVLGQGPQFIFQYYEKEERGRGNFPDRFSARQFPNYSSELNVNALLLGDSALYLCASSRAGGISDTQYFGPGTRLTVL.

This clonotype was recorded many times. This sequence joins TRBV29-1 and TRBJ2-2; TRBD1 aligns across 8 bases. Germline V gene sequence: CDR1 SQVTM, CDR2 ANQGSEA. There are 14 residues in the CDR3. The V and J ends lost 7 bases and 8 bases, in that order; junction bases with no gene match: 12. CDR3 in amino acids: CSAAPGQVRGELFF. Written as DNA, the CDR3 is TGCAGCGCCGCACCGGGACAGGTTCGTGGGGAGCTGTTTTTT.

There are a few counts of this clonotype. The chain carries TRBV7-9 and TRBJ2-5; 9 nucleotides match TRBD2. The CDR3 has 13 residues. From germline, CDR1 is SEHNR and CDR2 FQNEAQ (reference sequence). The V gene end was trimmed by 7 bases and the J gene end by 2 bases; junction bases not matched to a gene: 2. The CDR3 DNA is TGTGCCAGCAAGACTAGCGGACAAGAGACCCAGTACTTC. This codes for CASKTSGQETQYF.

This clonotype appeared a few times. The V and J genes are TRBV20-1 and TRBJ1-6; possible D gene TRBD1, 6 bases. V was trimmed by 1 base and J by 5 bases, leaving 30 bases between them. The CDR3 has 21 residues. Germline CDR1 is DFQATT and CDR2 is SNEGSKA (reference sequence). The CDR3 DNA follows: TGCAGTGCTAGAGTTACAGGGAAGGTACCCTATGTAATATCGGATAATTCACCCCTCCACTTT. Translating gives CSARVTGKVPYVISDNSPLHF.

V usage is TRBV7-9 and J usage is TRBJ2-7, with 7 bases identical to TRBD1. This CDR3 has 15 residues. Per the germline V gene, CDR1 is SEHNR and CDR2 is FQNEAQ (reference sequence). The V segment lost 4 bases and the J segment 1 base; nucleotides outside the gene matches: 7. CDR3 amino acids: CASSYLPGQSYEQYF. The CDR3 coding sequence is TGTGCCAGCAGCTATCTCCCGGGACAGTCCTACGAGCAGTACTTC.

The genes are TRBV27 and TRBJ2-5, with 8 bases lining up with TRBD1. The CDR3 loop spans 13 amino acids. V lost 6 bases to trimming and J lost 5 bases; unmatched junction nucleotides: 5. Germline V lookup: CDR1 MNHEY, CDR2 SMNVEV (reference sequence). The CDR3 DNA reads TGTGCCAGCAGGGGGGACAGGTTGGAGACCCAGTACTTC. It yields the protein CASRGDRLETQYF.